This T cell receptor (beta chain) originates from a study of T cells in localized non-small cell lung cancer. This clone was detected a few times. The antigen remains unidentified. Using immunoSEQ multiplex PCR, the repertoire was profiled, and TCRdb retains in-frame clones only, with some absent. This table has approximately 31,000 clones, about 85% appearing once. Regarding the study as a whole: Peak T cell clonality was found in uninvolved adjacent lung, exceeding tumor.

The CDR3 runs 16 residues. The V and J ends lost 1 base and 4 bases, in that order; junction bases with no gene match: 5. Germline V gene sequence: CDR1 SGHTA, CDR2 FQGTGA. The gene calls are TRBV7-3 and TRBJ2-7; 12 bases agree with TRBD2. This specimen was peripheral blood mononuclear cells, taken before any cancer treatment. This TCR derives from a man aged 40 to 75 with stage III lung adenocarcinoma. This CDR3 is CASSLSALAGGYEQYF. DNA of the CDR3: TGTGCCAGCAGCTTAAGTGCGCTAGCGGGGGGGTACGAGCAGTACTTC.